The 11 T cell receptor beta chains given below trace back to one sample, sequenced in a study of cytomegalovirus exposure and HLA in healthy donors. The method was immunoSEQ multiplex PCR; TCRdb's version includes in-frame clones alone and lacks a portion of them. Of tens of thousands of clones listed, roughly 88% were seen once; the top ten hold around 2.1%. Sequenced sample: PBMCs. The receptors shown here come from a man between 25 and 39 years old in good health and CMV-seronegative.

This chain joins TRBV5-4 and TRBJ2-7; TRBD1 matches 10 bases. Germline CDR1 reads SGHNT; CDR2 reads YYREEE (reference sequence). With 0 bases clipped from V and 0 bases from J, the junction kept 9 bases outside the gene matches. This CDR3 comprises 18 residues. The CDR3 DNA follows: TGTGCCAGCAGCTTGGGAAGTGGGGACAGGGGAAGCTCCTACGAGCAGTACTTC. This codes for CASSLGSGDRGSSYEQYF. Based on the CDR3 plus reference TRBV5-4 and TRBJ2-7, the full variable domain is ETGVTQSPTHLIKTRGQQVTLRCSSQSGHNTVSWYQQALGQGPQFIFQYYREEENGRGNFPPRFSGLQFPNYSSELNVNALELDDSALYLCASSLGSGDRGSSYEQYFGPGTRLTVT.

The gene calls are TRBV7-9 and TRBJ1-5; D remains ambiguous. Trimming left V 1 base short and J 7 bases short, with 14 bases between. Germline V gives CDR1 SEHNR, CDR2 FQNEAQ (reference sequence). The CDR3 is 15 residues long. The CDR3 nucleotides read TGTGCCAGCAGCTTAGGAGGCAGCACCAGACAGCCCCAGCATTTT. This translates into CASSLGGSTRQPQHF.

The gene calls are TRBV28 and TRBJ2-1; TRBD1 agrees at 9 bases. This CDR3 is 16 amino acids long. In germline, CDR1 is MDHEN, CDR2 SYDVKM. The V gene end was trimmed by 5 bases and the J gene end by 2 bases; junction bases not matched to a gene: 7. The DNA of the CDR3 is TGTGCCAGCAGTCCCCAGGACAGGGGACCCTACAATGAGCAGTTCTTC. As protein: CASSPQDRGPYNEQFF.

This clone was picked up a small number of times. The chain carries TRBV19 and TRBJ2-5; the match to TRBD1 covers 10 bases. V shed 5 bases, J shed 2 bases, and the junction held 2 bases outside the gene matches. Germline values: CDR1 LNHDA, CDR2 SQIVND (reference sequence). The CDR3 consists of 14 residues. Written as DNA, the CDR3 is TGTGCCAGTAGTCGGACAGGGGGGCAAGAGACCCAGTACTTC. Translating gives CASSRTGGQETQYF.

This chain links TRBV6-5 with TRBJ2-7; 9 bases line up with TRBD1. The CDR3 has 15 amino acids. Germline V gene data show CDR1 as MNHEY and CDR2 as SVGAGI. The V and J ends lost 6 bases and 3 bases, in that order; junction bases with no gene match: 9. The CDR3 here is CASSRASGQGYEQYF. In nucleotides, the CDR3 is TGTGCCAGCAGCCGAGCCTCGGGACAGGGCTACGAGCAGTACTTC.

The chain combines TRBV30 with TRBJ2-2, with 14 bases aligning to TRBD2. Per germline, CDR1 GTSNPN and CDR2 SVGIG (reference sequence). The ends lost 3 bases at V and 3 bases at J; junction bases unmatched: 9. CDR3 size: 18 residues. The CDR3 sequence is CAWRGLAGARSHTGELFF. In DNA form, the CDR3 reads TGTGCCTGGAGGGGACTAGCGGGGGCTAGATCCCACACCGGGGAGCTGTTTTTT.

The chain employs TRBV6-1 and TRBJ1-5; D unresolved. The germline gives CDR1 MNHNS, CDR2 SASEGT. The CDR3 has 13 residues. Trimming removed 5 bases at V and 4 bases at J, with 9 bases between. CDR3 bases: TGTGCCAGCAGTCTCCAGTTTAATCAGCCCCAGCATTTT. Translating gives CASSLQFNQPQHF.

As to this clone: Germline is not matched at one junction end, which may reflect a read error. The chain has TRBV9 and TRBJ2-1; tentatively, D is TRBD2 (6 bases). The length of the CDR3 is 14 residues. CDR1 and CDR2 (germline): SGDLS, YYNGEE. The CDR3 sequence: CASSVDPSVRERVF. For the CDR3, the DNA is TGTGCCAGCAGCGTAGATCCCTCGGTGCGGGAACGGGTCTTC.

This clone was seen just once. CDR3 protein: CASSEQGALTEAFF. CDR3 nucleotide sequence: TGTGCCAGCAGCGAACAGGGAGCCCTCACTGAAGCTTTCTTT. The chain links TRBV14 to TRBJ1-1; D is possibly TRBD1 (6 bases). This CDR3 region has 14 residues. V lost 5 bases, J lost 4 bases, and 14 bases lay in between. From germline, CDR1 is SGHDN and CDR2 FVKESK.

The rearrangement links TRBV19 to TRBJ1-1; D is ambiguous. CDR1 is LNHDA and CDR2 is SQIVND in the germline V gene (reference sequence). The CDR3 length is 15 residues. V dropped 7 bases and J dropped 1 base, with 16 bases sitting between them. CDR3 coding DNA: TGTGCCAGTACCTCCCGCGAGGGTAGGAACACTGAAGCTTTCTTT. The encoded protein is CASTSREGRNTEAFF.

V gene TRBV2 combines with J gene TRBJ2-3, with 14 bases identical to TRBD2. The CDR3 contains 17 residues. Unmatched junction bases numbered 11, after V lost 7 bases and J lost 5 bases. The V gene's germline CDR1 is SNHLY and CDR2 FYNNEI. The CDR3 sequence is CASTPTSGGAGIDTQYF. CDR3 nucleotides: TGTGCCAGCACCCCGACTAGCGGGGGGGCAGGTATAGATACGCAGTATTTT. Combining the CDR3 with reference TRBV2 and TRBJ2-3 gives the whole variable domain EPEVTQTPSHQVTQMGQEVILRCVPISNHLYFYWYRQILGQKVEFLVSFYNNEISEKSEIFDDQFSVERPDGSNFTLKIRSTKLEDSAMYFCASTPTSGGAGIDTQYFGPGTRLTVL.